Below, one T cell receptor beta chain is given with its context. Its antigen is not identified. At one end, the junction sequence differs from germline, possibly due to a read error. The germline V gene has CDR1 SQVTM and CDR2 ANQGSEA. The CDR3 is made up of 13 amino acids. The authors incorporated unique molecular identifiers into the TCR beta cDNA libraries. Roughly 500,000 cDNA molecules were obtained from approximately 1 to 10 million T cells. A single record per CDR3 protein comes from TCRdb applying MiXCR to the PCR reads. Found here are more than 450,000 distinct CDR3 sequences, 44% of them singletons; the top ten hold under 2%. These data belong to a study of post-analysis software for immune sequencing data. For the study at large: Disease courses included relapsing-remitting, secondary progressive and progressive-relapsing multiple sclerosis.

Study conclusions and caveats: Same-batch samples co-clustered strongly by F measure. Versus controls, multiple sclerosis patients showed significantly lower diversity (normalized Chao1). The five TRBV segments detected at higher frequency in patients than in controls included TRBV5-6, TRBV5-1 and TRBV20-1.

What was sequenced was blood. This TCR was recovered from a girl between 5 and 17 years old with multiple sclerosis. The V call is TRBV29-1, the J call TRBJ1-1, with D tentatively TRBD1 (5 bases). CDR3 sequence: CSVRGVLNIEAFF. The CDR3 bases are TGCAGCGTTCGAGGGGTCTTGAACATTGAAGCTTTCTTT.